The present T cell receptor beta chain was sequenced within a study of shared clonotypes between healthy human individuals. Across the whole study: CD4 naive and CD4 memory each took three plates per donor, while CD8 naive took two and CD8 memory one.

A split of CD4+ cells into CD45RA+ naive and CD45RA-negative memory subsets was performed. With respect to this clone: Its antigen is currently unknown.

Overall study results and limits: On the whole, naive subsets had larger estimated richness than memory subsets had. Generation probabilities of non-shared clonotypes were lower (relative to those shared by all four donors).

From germline, CDR1 is MNHNY and CDR2 SVGAGI (reference sequence). V was clipped by 7 bases and J by 7 bases, with 17 bases between them. CDR3 length: 15 amino acids. Measured with immunoSEQ multiplex PCR; TCRdb has only the in-frame clones, and not every one. Of roughly 2.4 million clones listed, approximately 95% are singletons. The rearrangement joins TRBV6-6 to TRBJ1-6; unclear D gene. The receptor's source is a man younger than 35 in good health. The sample comprised naive CD4+ T cells sorted from blood. Subset here: CD45RA+ positively selected. The CDR3 sequence is CASTMGEYRNSPLHF. The DNA for the CDR3 is TGTGCCAGCACCATGGGAGAATACCGAAATTCACCCCTCCACTTT.